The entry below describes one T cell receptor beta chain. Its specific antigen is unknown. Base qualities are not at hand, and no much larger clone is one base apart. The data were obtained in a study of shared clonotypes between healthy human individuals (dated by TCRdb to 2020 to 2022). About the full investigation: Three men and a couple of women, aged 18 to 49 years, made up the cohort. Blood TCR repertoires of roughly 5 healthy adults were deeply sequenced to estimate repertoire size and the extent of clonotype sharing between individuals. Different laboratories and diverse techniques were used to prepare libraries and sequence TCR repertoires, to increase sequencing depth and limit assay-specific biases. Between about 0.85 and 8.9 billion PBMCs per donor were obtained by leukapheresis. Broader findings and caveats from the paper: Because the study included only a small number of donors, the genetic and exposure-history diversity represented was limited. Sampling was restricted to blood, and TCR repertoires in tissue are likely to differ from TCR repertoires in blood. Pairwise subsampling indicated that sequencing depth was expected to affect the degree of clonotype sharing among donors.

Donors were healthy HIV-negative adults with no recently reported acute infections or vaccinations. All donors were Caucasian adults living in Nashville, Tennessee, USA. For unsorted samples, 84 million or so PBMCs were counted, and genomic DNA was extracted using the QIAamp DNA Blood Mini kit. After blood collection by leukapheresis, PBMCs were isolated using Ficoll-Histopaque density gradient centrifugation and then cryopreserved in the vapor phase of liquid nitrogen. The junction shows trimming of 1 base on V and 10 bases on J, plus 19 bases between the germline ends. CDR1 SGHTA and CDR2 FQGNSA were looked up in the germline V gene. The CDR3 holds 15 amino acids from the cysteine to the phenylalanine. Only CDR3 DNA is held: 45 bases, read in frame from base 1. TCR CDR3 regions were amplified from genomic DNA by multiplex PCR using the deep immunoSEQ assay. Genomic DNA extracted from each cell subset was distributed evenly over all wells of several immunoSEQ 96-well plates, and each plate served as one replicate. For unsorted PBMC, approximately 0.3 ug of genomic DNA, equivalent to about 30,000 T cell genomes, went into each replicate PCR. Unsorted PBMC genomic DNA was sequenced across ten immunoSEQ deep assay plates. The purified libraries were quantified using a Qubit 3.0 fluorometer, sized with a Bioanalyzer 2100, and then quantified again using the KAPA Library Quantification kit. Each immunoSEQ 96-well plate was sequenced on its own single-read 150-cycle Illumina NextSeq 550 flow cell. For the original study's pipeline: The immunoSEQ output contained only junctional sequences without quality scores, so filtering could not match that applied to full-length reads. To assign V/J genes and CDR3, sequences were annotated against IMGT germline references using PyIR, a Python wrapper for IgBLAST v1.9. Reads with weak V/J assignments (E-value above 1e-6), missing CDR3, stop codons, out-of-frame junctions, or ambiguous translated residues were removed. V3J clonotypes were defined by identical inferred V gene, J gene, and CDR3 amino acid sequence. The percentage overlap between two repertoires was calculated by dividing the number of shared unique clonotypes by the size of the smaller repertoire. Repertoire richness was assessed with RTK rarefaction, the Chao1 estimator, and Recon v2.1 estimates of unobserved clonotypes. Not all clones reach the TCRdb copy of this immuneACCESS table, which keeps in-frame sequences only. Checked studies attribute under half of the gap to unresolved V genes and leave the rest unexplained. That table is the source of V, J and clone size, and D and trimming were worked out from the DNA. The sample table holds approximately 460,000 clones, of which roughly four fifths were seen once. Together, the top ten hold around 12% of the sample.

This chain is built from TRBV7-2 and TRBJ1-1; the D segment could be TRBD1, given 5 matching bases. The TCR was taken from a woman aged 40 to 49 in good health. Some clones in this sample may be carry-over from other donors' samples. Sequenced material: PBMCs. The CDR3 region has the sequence CASSLDQGATTSAFF. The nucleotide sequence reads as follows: TGTGCCAGCAGCTTAGACCAGGGAGCAACAACGTCAGCTTTCTTT.